This is a list of T cell receptor beta chains from one sample in a study of T cell responses to AZD1222 COVID-19 vaccine. Profiling relied on immunoSEQ multiplex PCR, and the TCRdb table lists in-frame clones only, not all of them. In the table there are 95,000 to 150,000 clones, more than 70% of which are singletons. Sequenced material: peripheral blood, taken on day 0 of AZD1222 vaccination. Receptor source: an adult in good health. Both conserved end residues are part of each CDR3. The order of the fields is clone size, J gene, V gene, D gene, CDR3 DNA, CDR3 protein. D genes are given only for firm matches. Clone size is stated in some rows and not others, as once, few, many or a class when expanded.

NA | TRBJ1-3 | TRBV18 | NA | TGTGCCAGCTACCCGGGGAGCTCTGGAAACACCATATATTTT | CASYPGSSGNTIYF
NA | TRBJ2-3 | TRBV11-1 | TRBD2 | TGTGCCAGCAGCTTACCTAGCGGGGGCACAGATACGCAGTATTTT | CASSLPSGGTDTQYF
once | TRBJ1-6 | TRBV5-6 | TRBD1 | TGTGCCAGCAGCGTAAAGATACCGGGACAGACACGATCACCCCTCCACTTT | CASSVKIPGQTRSPLHF
few | TRBJ2-7 | TRBV4-1 | NA | TGCGCCAGCAGCCAAGAGATCGCAGGGCCGTTGCTGGGCTACGAGCAGTACTTC | CASSQEIAGPLLGYEQYF
NA | TRBJ1-1 | TRBV5-1 | NA | TGCGCCAGCAGCTTGGGCAGACCCCTGAACACTGAAGCTTTCTTT | CASSLGRPLNTEAFF
NA | TRBJ2-2 | TRBV11-2 | NA | TGTGCCAGCAGCCCCGGGACCTACCACGGGGAGCTGTTTTTT | CASSPGTYHGELFF
NA | TRBJ2-2 | TRBV24-1 | NA | TGTGCCACCAGGGGACCCGCGGGGACCGGGGAGCTGTTTTTT | CATRGPAGTGELFF
NA | TRBJ1-1 | TRBV7-6 | NA | TGTGCCAGCAGAAAATGGGGGGCAGACACTGAAGCTTTCTTT | CASRKWGADTEAFF
NA | TRBJ1-6 | TRBV4-3 | NA | TGCGCCAGCAGCCAAGGGGCAGAAACGGGTAATTCACCCCTCCACTTT | CASSQGAETGNSPLHF
NA | TRBJ1-5 | TRBV28 | NA | TGTGCCAGCAGTCCCGTCGAAGGGAGGCAGCCCCAGCATTTT | CASSPVEGRQPQHF
NA | TRBJ1-1 | TRBV6-1 | NA | TGTGCCAGCAGTGAAGACGGGAACACTGAAGCTTTCTTT | CASSEDGNTEAFF
NA | TRBJ2-7 | TRBV6-2/TRBV6-3 | TRBD1 | TGTGCCAGCAGTTACGTGGGGACAGGGGGAGACGAGCAGTACTTC | CASSYVGTGGDEQYF
once | TRBJ2-1 | TRBV28 | TRBD1 | TGTGCCAGCAGGCCATCGGGACAGGGGACCTACAATGAGCAGTTCTTC | CASRPSGQGTYNEQFF
NA | TRBJ1-6 | TRBV5-6 | NA | TGTGCCAGCAGCTCATCCTCGGCGTTCCCCCTCCACTTT | CASSSSSAFPLHF
NA | TRBJ1-4 | TRBV9 | NA | TGTGCCAGCAGCCCCGGCGACACGACTAATGAAAAACTGTTTTTT | CASSPGDTTNEKLFF
NA | TRBJ1-6 | TRBV5-1 | NA | TGCGCCAGCAGCTTGGGGCAGCTTAATAATTCACCCCTCCACTTT | CASSLGQLNNSPLHF
NA | TRBJ1-1 | TRBV7-3 | NA | TGTGCCAGCAGCCCCGGCCCGGGAAGGACTGAAGCTTTCTTT | CASSPGPGRTEAFF
NA | TRBJ1-1 | TRBV5-1 | NA | TGCGCCAGCAGCTTGGTGGCGGGGAACACTGAAGCTTTCTTT | CASSLVAGNTEAFF
NA | TRBJ2-7 | TRBV12-3/TRBV12-4 | NA | TGTGCCAGCAGTATCAAGGTCGGCTACGAGCAGTACTTC | CASSIKVGYEQYF
few | TRBJ2-7 | TRBV9 | NA | TGTGCCAGCAGCGTAGGTTTGGGGCCCTCGGGGAGGGAGCAGTACTTC | CASSVGLGPSGREQYF
NA | TRBJ2-7 | TRBV24-1 | NA | TGTGCCACCAGTGATGCCGGGGCTTACGAGCAGTACTTC | CATSDAGAYEQYF
NA | TRBJ2-7 | TRBV6-2/TRBV6-3 | NA | TGTGCCAGCAGTTACGAATACGAGCAGTACTTC | CASSYEYEQYF
NA | TRBJ1-3 | TRBV6-5 | NA | TGTGCCAGCAGTTACTCTTCCGGGACACATGGCAACACCATATATTTT | CASSYSSGTHGNTIYF
few | TRBJ2-3 | TRBV7-3 | NA | TGTGCCAGCAGCTCAGGGGTGGGTCACACAGATACGCAGTATTTT | CASSSGVGHTDTQYF
NA | TRBJ1-5 | TRBV10-3 | NA | TGTGCCATCAGTGAGTCGTCCGAGCTGCCCCAGCATTTT | CAISESSELPQHF
NA | TRBJ2-7 | TRBV12-2 | NA | TGTGCAAGTCGCTTAATCTCAGGGGGCGCGAGGTACGAGCAGTACTTC | CASRLISGGARYEQYF
NA | TRBJ1-6 | TRBV6-5 | TRBD1 | TGTGCCAGCAGTTACCAACAGGGGATCGGTTCACCCCTCCACTTT | CASSYQQGIGSPLHF
NA | TRBJ1-5 | TRBV28 | NA | TGTGCCAGCAGTTTATTGACTGAAAATCAGCCCCAGCATTTT | CASSLLTENQPQHF
NA | TRBJ2-5 | TRBV7-6 | TRBD2 | TGTGCCAGCAGCTTAACTATACGGACTAGCGGGGGGGTGGAGACCCAGTACTTC | CASSLTIRTSGGVETQYF
NA | TRBJ2-5 | TRBV7-2 | NA | TGTGCCAGCAGCTTAGCGAGGGAGACCCAGTACTTC | CASSLARETQYF
few | TRBJ2-7 | TRBV5-6 | NA | TGTGCCAGCAGCTTGAGCGCGGCCCTCCAGGAGACCTACGAGCAGTACTTC | CASSLSAALQETYEQYF
NA | TRBJ2-5 | TRBV15 | NA | TGTGCCACCAGCAGAGATTACGGGGTCGGGGAGACCCAGTACTTC | CATSRDYGVGETQYF
NA | TRBJ1-4 | TRBV19 | NA | TGTGCCAGTAGCGCCCAATCCAACACTAATGAAAAACTGTTTTTT | CASSAQSNTNEKLFF
NA | TRBJ2-6 | TRBV3-1/TRBV3-2 | TRBD1 | TGTGCCAGCAGCCAACGCCCTGACAGGGTGAGGGCTGGGGCCAACGTCCTGACTTTC | CASSQRPDRVRAGANVLTF
once | TRBJ2-1 | TRBV5-4 | NA | TGTGCCAGCAGCTCCCTCGACCGCCCCCCTTACAATGAGCAGTTCTTC | CASSSLDRPPYNEQFF
NA | TRBJ1-5 | TRBV6-2/TRBV6-3 | NA | TGTGCCAGCAGCGACCCTATCCGGGAACAATCTGAGCCCCAGCATTTT | CASSDPIREQSEPQHF
NA | TRBJ1-5 | TRBV7-2 | NA | TGTGCCAGCAGCTTATCCTACGGGTTATCCAGCAATCAGCCCCAGCATTTT | CASSLSYGLSSNQPQHF
NA | TRBJ1-3 | TRBV9 | NA | TGTGCCAGCAGCGTAGGAGGCAGGGTGGCAGGAAACACCATATATTTT | CASSVGGRVAGNTIYF
once | TRBJ1-1 | TRBV7-3 | NA | TGTGCCAGCAGCTTAACGCAGGGAAGCACTGAAGCTTTCTTT | CASSLTQGSTEAFF
NA | TRBJ2-1 | TRBV6-4 | TRBD2 | TGTGCCAGCAGTGAGCAAGCGGGGGGGCTCAGTGAGCAGTTCTTC | CASSEQAGGLSEQFF
NA | TRBJ2-5 | TRBV7-9 | NA | TGTGCCAGCAGCTTAGCCGAGGGGTGGGAGACCCAGTACTTC | CASSLAEGWETQYF
NA | TRBJ1-1 | TRBV3-1/TRBV3-2 | NA | TGTGCCAGCAGCCAAGGCGGCAGGGAAGCTTTCTTT | CASSQGGREAFF
once | TRBJ1-6 | TRBV3-1/TRBV3-2 | TRBD1 | TGTGCCAGCAGCCTGGACAGGGGGCTGTATTCACCCCTCCACTTT | CASSLDRGLYSPLHF
NA | TRBJ1-4 | TRBV4-2 | NA | TGTGCCAGCAGCCTATCAGGCACGAGGGAAAAACTGTTTTTT | CASSLSGTREKLFF
NA | TRBJ1-5 | TRBV6-2/TRBV6-3 | NA | TGTGCCAGCAGTTTTCAGGCTCGCAATCAGCCCCAGCATTTT | CASSFQARNQPQHF
NA | TRBJ2-4 | TRBV2 | NA | TGTGCCAGCAGTGAGGACCCAGCCAAAAACATTCAGTACTTC | CASSEDPAKNIQYF
NA | TRBJ2-2 | TRBV12-3/TRBV12-4 | NA | TGTGCCAGCACCCTAGTCCCTGCCGGGGAGCTGTTTTTT | CASTLVPAGELFF
NA | TRBJ2-5 | TRBV25-1 | TRBD1 | TGTGCCAGCGCAACGGGAAACAGGGGGACCCAGTACTTC | CASATGNRGTQYF
once | TRBJ1-1 | TRBV4-3 | NA | TGCGCCAGCAGCCAAGGGTCCGGGGACACTGAAGCTTTCTTT | CASSQGSGDTEAFF
NA | TRBJ2-6 | TRBV28 | TRBD1 | TGTGCCAGCAGTTTTCGGACAGGGATTTCTGGGGCCAACGTCCTGACTTTC | CASSFRTGISGANVLTF
NA | TRBJ1-5 | TRBV19 | NA | TGTGCCAGTAGTATAAGCAATCAGCCCCAGCATTTT | CASSISNQPQHF
NA | TRBJ2-6 | TRBV5-1 | TRBD1 | TGCGCCAGCAGCTTGGATCACCAGGGGGCCGGGGCCAACGTCCTGACTTTC | CASSLDHQGAGANVLTF
NA | TRBJ1-3 | TRBV19 | NA | TGTGCCAGTAGTATAGACCAGTCTCCGGCCTCTGGAAACACCATATATTTT | CASSIDQSPASGNTIYF
NA | TRBJ2-7 | TRBV4-2 | NA | TGTGCCAGCAGCCAAGGACAGAATTACGAGCAGTACTTC | CASSQGQNYEQYF
NA | TRBJ2-7 | TRBV27 | TRBD2 | TGTGCCAGCAGGAAAACCGGACTAGCGGGGTACGAGCAGTACTTC | CASRKTGLAGYEQYF